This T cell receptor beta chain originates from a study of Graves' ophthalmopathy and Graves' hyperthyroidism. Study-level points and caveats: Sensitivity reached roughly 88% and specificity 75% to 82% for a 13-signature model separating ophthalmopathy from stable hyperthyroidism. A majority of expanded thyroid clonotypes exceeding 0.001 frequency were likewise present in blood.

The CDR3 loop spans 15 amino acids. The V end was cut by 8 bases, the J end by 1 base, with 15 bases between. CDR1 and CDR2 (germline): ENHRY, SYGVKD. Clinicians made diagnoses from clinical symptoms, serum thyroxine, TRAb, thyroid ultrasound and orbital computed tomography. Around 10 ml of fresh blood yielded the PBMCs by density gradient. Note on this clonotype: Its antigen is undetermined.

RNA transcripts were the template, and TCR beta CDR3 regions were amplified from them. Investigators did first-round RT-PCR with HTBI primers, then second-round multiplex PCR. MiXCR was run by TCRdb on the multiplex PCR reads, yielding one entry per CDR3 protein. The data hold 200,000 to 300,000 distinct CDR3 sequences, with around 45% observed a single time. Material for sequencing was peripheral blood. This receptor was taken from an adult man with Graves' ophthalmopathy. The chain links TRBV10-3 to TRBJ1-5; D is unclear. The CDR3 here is CAISYKIVSNQPQHF. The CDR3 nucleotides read TGTGCCATCTCCTACAAGATCGTCAGCAATCAGCCCCAGCATTTT.